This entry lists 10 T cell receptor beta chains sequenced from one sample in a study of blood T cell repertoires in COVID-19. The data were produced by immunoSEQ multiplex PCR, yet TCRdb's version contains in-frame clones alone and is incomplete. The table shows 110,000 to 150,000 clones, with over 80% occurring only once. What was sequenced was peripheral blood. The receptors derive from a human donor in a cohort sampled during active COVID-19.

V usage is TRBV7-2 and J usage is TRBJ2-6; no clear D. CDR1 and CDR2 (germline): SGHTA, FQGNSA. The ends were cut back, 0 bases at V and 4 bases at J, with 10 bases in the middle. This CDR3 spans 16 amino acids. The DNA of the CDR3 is TGTGCCAGCAGCTTAGCCCCTGGGCCCGGGGCCAACGTCCTGACTTTC. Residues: CASSLAPGPGANVLTF.

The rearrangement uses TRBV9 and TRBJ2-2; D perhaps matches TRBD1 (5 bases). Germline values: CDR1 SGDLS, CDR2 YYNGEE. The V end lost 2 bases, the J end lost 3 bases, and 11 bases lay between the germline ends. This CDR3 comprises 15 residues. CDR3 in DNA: TGTGCCAGCAGCGTTGGGGCCGCGGACACCGGGGAGCTGTTTTTT. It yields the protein CASSVGAADTGELFF.

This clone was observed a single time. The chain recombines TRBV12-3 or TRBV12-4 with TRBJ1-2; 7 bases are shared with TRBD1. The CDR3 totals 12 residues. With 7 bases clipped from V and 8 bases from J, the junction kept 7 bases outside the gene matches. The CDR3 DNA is TGTGCCAGCACCTTGACAGGGAACGGCTACACCTTC. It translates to CASTLTGNGYTF.

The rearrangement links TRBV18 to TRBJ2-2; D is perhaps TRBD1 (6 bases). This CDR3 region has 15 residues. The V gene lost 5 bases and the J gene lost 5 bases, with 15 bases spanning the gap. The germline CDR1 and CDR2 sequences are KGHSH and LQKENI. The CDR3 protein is CASSNPGTRTGELFF. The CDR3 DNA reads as TGTGCCAGCTCAAACCCCGGGACACGGACCGGGGAGCTGTTTTTT.

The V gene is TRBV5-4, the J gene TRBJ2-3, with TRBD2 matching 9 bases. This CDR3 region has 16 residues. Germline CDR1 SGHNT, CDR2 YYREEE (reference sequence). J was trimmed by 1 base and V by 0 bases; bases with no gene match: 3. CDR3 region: CASSLGSGSGTDTQYF. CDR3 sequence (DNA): TGTGCCAGCAGCTTGGGTAGCGGGAGTGGCACAGATACGCAGTATTTT.

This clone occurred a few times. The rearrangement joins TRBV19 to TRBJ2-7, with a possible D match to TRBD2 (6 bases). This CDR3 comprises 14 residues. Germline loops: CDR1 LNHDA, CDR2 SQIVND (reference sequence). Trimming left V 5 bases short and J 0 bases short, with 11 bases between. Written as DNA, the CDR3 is TGTGCCAGTAGTTGGCGGGACGACTCCTACGAGCAGTACTTC. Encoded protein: CASSWRDDSYEQYF.

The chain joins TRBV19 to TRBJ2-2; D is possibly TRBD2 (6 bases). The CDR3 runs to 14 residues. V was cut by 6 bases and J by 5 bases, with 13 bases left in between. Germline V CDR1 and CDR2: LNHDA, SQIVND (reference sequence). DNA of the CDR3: TGTGCCAGTAGCCCGGGAGCCCGGACCGGGGAGCTGTTTTTT. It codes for CASSPGARTGELFF.

CDR3 in amino acids: CASSGSTGLPNTEAFF. The CDR3 DNA sequence: TGTGCCAGCAGCGGATCGACAGGGCTCCCGAACACTGAAGCTTTCTTT. This chain links TRBV9 with TRBJ1-1; 7 nucleotides align to TRBD1. V gave up 3 bases and J gave up 1 base; unmatched junction bases: 9. The CDR3 has 16 amino acids. CDR1 and CDR2 (germline): SGDLS, YYNGEE.

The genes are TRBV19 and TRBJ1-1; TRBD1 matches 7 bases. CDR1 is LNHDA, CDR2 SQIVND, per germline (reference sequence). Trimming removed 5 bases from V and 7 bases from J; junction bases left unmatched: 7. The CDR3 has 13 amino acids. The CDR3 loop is CASSPNRGGEAFF. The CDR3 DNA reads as TGTGCCAGTAGTCCTAACAGGGGAGGTGAAGCTTTCTTT.

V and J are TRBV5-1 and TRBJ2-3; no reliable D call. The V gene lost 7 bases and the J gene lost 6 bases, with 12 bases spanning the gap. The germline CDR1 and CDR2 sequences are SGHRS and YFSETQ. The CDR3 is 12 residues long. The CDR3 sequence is CASQRESDTQYF. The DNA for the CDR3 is TGCGCCAGCCAGCGAGAGTCGGATACGCAGTATTTT.